The source of this TCR beta chain is a study of beta chain features in type 1 diabetes. Overall study findings and caveats: Any PCR bias toward short templates would affect both groups alike. The naive, central memory and Treg TCRB repertoires of patients appeared to be more similar to one another than those of healthy donors. People with Type 1 diabetes carried modestly yet significantly shorter TCRB CDR3s in all four CD4+ subsets.

This clone has more than one count but fewer than ten. Antigen: not known. In all sorted populations, purity surpassed 98%. Since all of the isolated RNA was reverse transcribed, expressed TCRB transcripts were what got sequenced. The method was immunoSEQ multiplex PCR; TCRdb's version includes in-frame clones alone and lacks a portion of them. Seen here are some 160,000 clones, roughly 10% observed once, and the top ten hold 0.7%. Trimming stripped 6 bases from V and 5 bases from J, with 16 bases between. The germline CDR1 and CDR2 sequences are MNHEY and SMNVEV (reference sequence). This CDR3 contains 14 residues.

The sequenced sample was central memory CD4+ T cells from blood. This chain uses TRBV27 with TRBJ1-2; D ambiguous. This TCR was recovered from a woman in her twenties or thirties with type 1 diabetes. CDR3 in DNA: TGTGCCAGCAGCATCAGGTCAGAATCGTATGGCTACACCTTC. Translated, it gives CASSIRSESYGYTF.